This note documents a single TCR beta chain sequence. The target antigen is unknown. TCRdb's copy holds only in-frame clones and misses some; the assay was immunoSEQ multiplex PCR. This table holds around 150,000 clones, approximately 86% found once. Germline lookup yields CDR1 SGHRS and CDR2 YFSETQ. This CDR3 is built from 14 residues. Trimming removed 5 bases from V and 6 bases from J; junction bases left unmatched: 4. This record belongs to a study of cytomegalovirus exposure and HLA in healthy donors. Study at large: Later, an analysis reported that the 110 or so validation repertoires had used the same platform as the approximately 600 first-cohort repertoires.

Study-wide findings and caveats: In the 130 or so validation repertoires, more than 85% of cluster scores exceeded 0, per a later analysis. The authors listed about 170 TCR beta chains as cytomegalovirus-associated.

The specimen was PBMCs. The clonotype was recovered from a woman younger than 30 in good health and CMV-seropositive. The chain combines TRBV5-1 with TRBJ2-1; 11 nucleotides align to TRBD2. The CDR3 DNA sequence: TGCGCCAGCAGTGCTACTAGCGGGAGCAATGAGCAGTTCTTC. This codes for CASSATSGSNEQFF.